The 20 T cell receptor beta chains below all came from one sample that was sequenced in a study of blood T cell repertoires in COVID-19. Sequencing used immunoSEQ multiplex PCR; TCRdb keeps in-frame clones, though not all of them. Altogether about 110,000 clones are present, 75% to 90% being singletons, with the ten largest covering approximately 29%. Sequenced input: peripheral blood. These receptors originate from a woman at least 80 years old with acute or convalescent COVID-19.

V and J are TRBV4-1 and TRBJ2-7, with TRBD2 matching 9 bases. The ends lost 0 bases at V and 2 bases at J; junction bases unmatched: 5. Germline CDR1 MGHRA, CDR2 YSYEKL. The CDR3 is made up of 16 amino acids. The CDR3 sequence is CASSQERSSGAYEQYF. The CDR3 DNA reads as TGCGCCAGCAGCCAAGAAAGGTCTAGCGGGGCCTACGAGCAGTACTTC.

This chain joins TRBV24-1 and TRBJ2-1; TRBD1 agrees at 7 bases. The CDR3 is 15 residues long. CDR1 KGHDR and CDR2 SFDVKD come from the germline V gene. V was clipped by 6 bases and J by 0 bases; unmatched bases: 4. The CDR3 region is CATSRAGGSYNEQFF. The CDR3 nucleotides are TGTGCCACCAGTCGCGCAGGGGGCTCCTACAATGAGCAGTTCTTC.

V is TRBV5-5 and J is TRBJ2-3, with D possibly TRBD1 on 6 matching bases. The V gene's germline CDR1 is SGHKS and CDR2 YYEKEE (reference sequence). Trimming removed 6 bases from V and 6 bases from J, with 17 bases in between. The CDR3 runs 14 residues. Here the CDR3 DNA reads TGTGCCAGCACTTCACAGGGATGGTTGGATACGCAGTATTTT. Its protein product is CASTSQGWLDTQYF.

The V call is TRBV7-2, the J call TRBJ2-2; no definite D call. Trimming stripped 5 bases from V and 0 bases from J, with 16 bases between. There are 17 residues in the CDR3. Looked up from germline, CDR1 is SGHTA and CDR2 is FQGNSA. The CDR3 is CASSPRLGGSNTGELFF. For the CDR3, the DNA is TGTGCCAGCAGCCCTCGCCTAGGCGGATCGAACACCGGGGAGCTGTTTTTT.

V is TRBV5-1 and J is TRBJ1-1; D uncertain. The V and J ends lost 2 bases and 3 bases respectively, with 8 bases between them. Per the germline V gene, CDR1 is SGHRS and CDR2 is YFSETQ. The CDR3 extends over 13 amino acids. The CDR3 coding sequence is TGCGCCAGCAGCTTTACAGCGGACACTGAAGCTTTCTTT. Protein sequence: CASSFTADTEAFF.

The J gene is TRBJ1-3, the V gene TRBV15; 7 positions agree with TRBD1. The CDR3 extends over 16 amino acids. V was pared by 6 bases and J by 1 base, with 9 bases of the junction left unmatched. Germline V gene lookup returns CDR1 LNHNV and CDR2 YYDKDF (reference sequence). The DNA for the CDR3 is TGTGCCACCAGTACTATCGCAGGGGGATCTGGAAACACCATATATTTT. This translates into CATSTIAGGSGNTIYF.

The chain joins TRBV7-8 to TRBJ2-1; 7 bases are a match to TRBD2. CDR1 and CDR2 from the germline V gene are SGHVS and FQNEAQ. Trimming took 2 bases from V and 0 from J; bases not matched to a gene: 1. CDR3 length equals 15 residues. The CDR3 reads CASSLSGASYNEQFF. CDR3 nucleotides: TGTGCCAGCAGCTTAAGCGGGGCCTCCTACAATGAGCAGTTCTTC.

The J gene is TRBJ2-7, the V gene TRBV11-2; tentatively, D is TRBD1 (5 bases). Trimming removed 6 bases at V and 0 bases at J, with 15 bases between. CDR3 length: 15 amino acids. CDR1 is SGHAT and CDR2 is FQNNGV in the germline V gene. CDR3 sequence: CASRPQGLSSYEQYF. Written as DNA, the CDR3 is TGTGCCAGCAGACCCCAGGGTTTGAGCTCCTACGAGCAGTACTTC.

This clone was seen only once. The rearrangement links TRBV11-1 to TRBJ1-4; 8 bases are shared with TRBD1. The V gene end was trimmed by 7 bases and the J gene end by 5 bases; junction bases not matched to a gene: 9. Germline V gene lookup returns CDR1 SGHAT and CDR2 FQDESV (reference sequence). The CDR3 has 15 residues. CDR3 DNA: TGTGCCAGCACCAAAGGGACAGGAGGAAATGAAAAACTGTTTTTT. Translation: CASTKGTGGNEKLFF.

V usage is TRBV10-1 and J usage is TRBJ1-2; D remains unclear. Per the germline V gene, CDR1 is WNHNN and CDR2 is SYGVQD (reference sequence). The V end lost 2 bases, the J end lost 2 bases, and 12 bases lay between the germline ends. The length of the CDR3 is 15 residues. The CDR3: CASSEEAGSNYGYTF. The CDR3 nucleotides read TGCGCCAGCAGTGAGGAGGCGGGATCCAACTATGGCTACACCTTC.

The J gene is TRBJ2-3, the V gene TRBV6-6; no clear D. V dropped 6 bases and J dropped 5 bases, with 6 bases sitting between them. The germline gives CDR1 MNHNY, CDR2 SVGAGI (reference sequence). The CDR3 totals 11 residues. The CDR3 DNA sequence: TGTGCCAGCAGAACCGGAGATACGCAGTATTTT. It codes for CASRTGDTQYF.

The chain is built from TRBV7-9 and TRBJ1-2; D unresolved. With 3 bases removed from V and 2 bases from J, the gap between germline ends came to 13 bases. Germline CDR1 SEHNR, CDR2 FQNEAQ (reference sequence). The CDR3 is 15 residues long. The CDR3 protein is CASSFGGRRNYGYTF. The CDR3 DNA reads TGTGCCAGCAGCTTCGGAGGACGGAGAAACTATGGCTACACCTTC.

The chain carries TRBV19 and TRBJ2-1; 10 bases map to TRBD2. CDR1 is LNHDA, CDR2 SQIVND, per germline (reference sequence). CDR3 length: 12 amino acids. Unmatched junction bases numbered 4, after V lost 5 bases and J lost 12 bases. This CDR3 is CASSVIAGGQFF. The DNA of the CDR3 is TGTGCCAGTAGTGTCATAGCGGGGGGGCAGTTCTTC.

The rearrangement links TRBV5-6 to TRBJ2-7; 13 bases map to TRBD2. Germline V gene sequence: CDR1 SGHDT, CDR2 YYEEEE. With V trimmed by 0 bases and J by 7 bases, 4 bases remained unmatched. The CDR3 runs 15 residues. This CDR3 reads CASSLGLAGGFEQYF. The DNA of the CDR3 is TGTGCCAGCAGCTTGGGACTAGCGGGGGGATTTGAGCAGTACTTC. Full variable domain (rest looked up from reference TRBV5-6 and TRBJ2-7): DAGVTQSPTHLIKTRGQQVTLRCSPKSGHDTVSWYQQALGQGPQFIFQYYEEEERQRGNFPDRFSGHQFPNYSSELNVNALLLGDSALYLCASSLGLAGGFEQYFGPGTRLTVT.

The chain couples TRBV15 to TRBJ1-5, with D hard to call. The CDR3 has 14 amino acids. The ends were cut back, 8 bases at V and 4 bases at J, with 15 bases in the middle. Germline V lookup: CDR1 LNHNV, CDR2 YYDKDF (reference sequence). The CDR3 loop reads CATSVGRQNQPQHF. For the CDR3, the DNA is TGTGCCACCTCCGTGGGCAGACAAAATCAGCCCCAGCATTTT.

The rearrangement uses TRBV7-9 and TRBJ2-1; weak D call: TRBD1 (6 bases). This CDR3 is 15 amino acids long. Trimming shortened V by 2 bases and J by 8 bases, and 16 bases separated the two germline ends. The V gene's germline CDR1 is SEHNR and CDR2 FQNEAQ (reference sequence). The CDR3 loop reads CASSLLVSGAHEQFF. Here the CDR3 DNA reads TGTGCCAGCAGCTTACTAGTTTCAGGGGCCCATGAGCAGTTCTTC.

The rearrangement joins TRBV7-2 to TRBJ2-1, with TRBD2 identical over 11 bases. Germline trimming cut 1 base from V and 3 bases from J; bases unmatched to any gene: 2. The CDR3 sequence is 16 residues long. Germline lookup yields CDR1 SGHTA and CDR2 FQGNSA. DNA for the CDR3: TGTGCCAGCAGCTTAGGACTAGCGGGGAGCTACAATGAGCAGTTCTTC. This codes for CASSLGLAGSYNEQFF.

The chain combines TRBV29-1 with TRBJ1-3; D unclear. The CDR3 is made up of 14 amino acids. Germline loops: CDR1 SQVTM, CDR2 ANQGSEA. V was clipped by 2 bases and J by 0 bases, with 8 bases between them. The chain's CDR3 is CSVENSFSGNTIYF. CDR3 nucleotides: TGCAGCGTTGAAAACAGCTTCTCTGGAAACACCATATATTTT. Full variable domain (remainder filled in from reference TRBV29-1 and TRBJ1-3): SAVISQKPSRDICQRGTSLTIQCQVDSQVTMMFWYRQQPGQSLTLIATANQGSEATYESGFVIDKFPISRPNLTFSTLTVSNMSPEDSSIYLCSVENSFSGNTIYFGEGSWLTVV.

V gene TRBV4-2 combines with J gene TRBJ2-3; possibly TRBD2 for D (6 bases). The CDR3 length is 15 residues. Germline CDR1 and CDR2: LGHNA and YNFKEQ. V gave up 1 base and J gave up 0 bases, with 8 bases separating them. The CDR3 protein is CASSQAGTSTDTQYF. The DNA for the CDR3 is TGTGCCAGCAGCCAAGCCGGGACTAGCACAGATACGCAGTATTTT.

V usage is TRBV14 and J usage is TRBJ1-4; D perhaps matches TRBD1 (6 bases). Looked up from germline, CDR1 is SGHDN and CDR2 is FVKESK. This CDR3 comprises 14 residues. V shed 4 bases and J shed 7 bases, with 13 bases lying between them. This CDR3 is CASSPRGAREKLFF. DNA for the CDR3: TGTGCCAGCAGCCCCCGGGGGGCGCGTGAAAAACTGTTTTTT.